The 25 T cell receptor beta chains listed next were all sequenced from one sample in a study of cytomegalovirus exposure and HLA in healthy donors. Primers included in the PCR were 60 Vbeta and 13 Jbeta primers. Data came from immunoSEQ multiplex PCR; TCRdb stores just in-frame clones and leaves some out. The sample carries about 90,000 clones, roughly 60% recorded once. Input material: PBMCs. The receptors here all came from a woman in her 30s in good health and CMV-seropositive.

This chain connects TRBV5-4 to TRBJ2-3, with 12 nucleotides matching TRBD2. In germline, CDR1 is SGHNT, CDR2 YYREEE (reference sequence). V was pared by 0 bases and J by 5 bases, with 4 bases of the junction left unmatched. This CDR3 comprises 16 residues. The CDR3 DNA follows: TGTGCCAGCAGCTTGGGCCTAGCGGGGGGGCGAGATACGCAGTATTTT. It yields the protein CASSLGLAGGRDTQYF.

This clone was recorded a few times. V is TRBV15 and J is TRBJ2-3, with 8 bases matching TRBD2. CDR3 length: 15 residues. Germline V gives CDR1 LNHNV, CDR2 YYDKDF (reference sequence). The J segment lost 5 bases and the V segment lost 1 base, leaving 5 bases of the junction unmatched. The CDR3 region has the DNA TGTGCCACCAGCAGAGTGGTGCGGGGGGAAGATACGCAGTATTTT. Translated: CATSRVVRGEDTQYF.

This chain links TRBV7-6 with TRBJ2-5; TRBD1 agrees at 8 bases. From germline, CDR1 is SGHVS and CDR2 FNYEAQ. This CDR3 contains 16 residues. Trimming removed 5 bases from V and 2 bases from J; junction bases left unmatched: 10. CDR3 amino acids: CASSPRTGTGQETQYF. In DNA form, the CDR3 reads TGTGCCAGCAGCCCGCGGACAGGGACCGGACAAGAGACCCAGTACTTC.

The V call is TRBV19, the J call TRBJ2-7; a possible D gene is TRBD2 (7 bases). The length of the CDR3 is 15 residues. The V end was cut by 6 bases, the J end by 6 bases, with 21 bases between. Germline values: CDR1 LNHDA, CDR2 SQIVND (reference sequence). The CDR3 spells CASSLLAGASPEQYF. The CDR3 DNA reads TGTGCCAGTAGCCTACTTGCGGGGGCCTCCCCCGAGCAGTACTTC.

The V call is TRBV6-1, the J call TRBJ2-2; D possibly corresponds to TRBD1 (6 bases). Trimming removed 8 bases from V and 7 bases from J, with 20 bases in between. The CDR3 consists of 15 residues. Germline lookup yields CDR1 MNHNS and CDR2 SASEGT. The CDR3 nucleotides are TGTGCCAGCCCTCCCTTTCTGGGGGCCGTCGGGGAGCTGTTTTTT. Translating gives CASPPFLGAVGELFF.

The gene calls are TRBV5-1 and TRBJ2-1; D is perhaps TRBD2 (5 bases). This CDR3 is 14 amino acids long. The V end lost 4 bases, the J end lost 4 bases, and 12 bases lay between the germline ends. Germline values: CDR1 SGHRS, CDR2 YFSETQ. CDR3 coding DNA: TGCGCCAGCAGCGCCGGCGGGCTTTACAATGAGCAGTTCTTC. Amino acids: CASSAGGLYNEQFF.

CDR3 DNA: TGTGCCAGTAGAACGCAGACAGGGATGACCTACGGCTACACCTTC. This codes for CASRTQTGMTYGYTF. The chain is built from TRBV19 and TRBJ1-2, with TRBD1 matching 7 bases. V lost 6 bases to trimming and J lost 8 bases; unmatched junction nucleotides: 15. This CDR3 is 15 amino acids long. Germline assignment: CDR1 LNHDA and CDR2 SQIVND (reference sequence).

The rearrangement uses TRBV28 and TRBJ2-7; no clear D. Trimming removed 3 bases at V and 4 bases at J, with 4 bases between. The length of the CDR3 is 11 residues. In germline, CDR1 is MDHEN, CDR2 SYDVKM. CDR3: CASSFLYEQYF. The CDR3 nucleotides read TGTGCCAGCAGTTTTCTGTACGAGCAGTACTTC.

The chain is built from TRBV11-3 and TRBJ1-4; D is perhaps TRBD1 (6 bases). The CDR3 runs to 13 residues. Looked up from germline, CDR1 is SGHNT and CDR2 is YENEEA. The V end lost 10 bases, the J end lost 6 bases, and 15 bases lay between the germline ends. The CDR3 loop reads CATKGGPDEKLFF. As DNA, the CDR3 is TGTGCCACCAAAGGGGGTCCTGATGAAAAACTGTTTTTT.

This clone came up a few times. A junction boundary mismatches the germline segment, possibly from a read error. The rearrangement uses TRBV6-4 and TRBJ1-2, with D unresolved. CDR1 is MRHNA and CDR2 is SNTAGT in the germline V gene. The CDR3 has 13 amino acids. This CDR3 is CASSYVIGCGYPF. The CDR3 bases are TGTGCCAGCAGTTACGTCATAGGTTGCGGCTACCCCTTC.

This sequence joins TRBV7-9 and TRBJ2-7, with D possibly being TRBD1 (5 bases). Germline lookup yields CDR1 SEHNR and CDR2 FQNEAQ (reference sequence). The CDR3 runs 15 residues. V lost 5 bases to trimming and J lost 7 bases, with 21 bases between them. This CDR3 reads CASSPSSGLMGEQYF. For the CDR3, the DNA is TGTGCCAGCAGCCCCTCATCAGGGCTTATGGGGGAGCAGTACTTC.

V and J are TRBV6-5 and TRBJ1-2; the D is unclear. CDR3 size: 13 residues. The germline gives CDR1 MNHEY, CDR2 SVGAGI. The V gene lost 0 bases and the J gene lost 8 bases, with 10 bases spanning the gap. CDR3 sequence: CASSYSRGGGYTF. In DNA form, the CDR3 reads TGTGCCAGCAGTTACTCGCGGGGAGGGGGCTACACCTTC.

V and J are TRBV2 and TRBJ1-6; TRBD1 matches at 9 bases. V was clipped by 5 bases and J by 5 bases; unmatched bases: 7. The CDR3 sequence is 16 residues long. The germline gives CDR1 SNHLY, CDR2 FYNNEI. The CDR3 sequence: CASSLHRTGDNSPLHF. Written as DNA, the CDR3 is TGTGCCAGCAGTCTACATAGGACAGGGGATAATTCACCCCTCCACTTT.

The chain joins TRBV11-2 to TRBJ2-2; TRBD1 is a possible D gene (5 bases). The germline gives CDR1 SGHAT, CDR2 FQNNGV. Trimming left V 5 bases short and J 1 base short, with 8 bases between. The CDR3 loop spans 14 amino acids. The CDR3 nucleotides are TGTGCCAGCAGCCGTAGGGGGAACACCGGGGAGCTGTTTTTT. This encodes CASSRRGNTGELFF.

This chain joins TRBV2 and TRBJ2-3; 9 bases align to TRBD2. The germline CDR1 and CDR2 sequences are SNHLY and FYNNEI. The CDR3 covers 16 residues. With 6 bases clipped from V and 3 bases from J, the junction kept 10 bases outside the gene matches. CDR3 in amino acids: CASRASAGGGTDTQYF. In nucleotides, the CDR3 is TGTGCCAGCAGGGCGTCAGCGGGGGGCGGAACAGATACGCAGTATTTT.

This clone occurred once. The V and J genes are TRBV19 and TRBJ2-7, with D unresolved. Germline lookup yields CDR1 LNHDA and CDR2 SQIVND (reference sequence). Trimming took off 5 bases at V and 0 bases at J, with 23 bases between the two ends. This CDR3 comprises 18 residues. The CDR3 nucleotides read TGTGCCAGTAGTGTACGAGCTCTGAGAGACTCAAACTCCTACGAGCAGTACTTC. Translating gives CASSVRALRDSNSYEQYF.

This clone was picked up a small number of times. CDR3 region: CASSSGGRNTDTQYF. CDR3 DNA sequence: TGTGCCAGCTCTAGCGGGGGGCGAAACACAGATACGCAGTATTTT. This chain uses TRBV6-6 with TRBJ2-3; 11 positions match TRBD2. Trimming at V came to 8 bases and at J to 2 bases, leaving 6 bases not matched to a gene. The germline CDR1 and CDR2 sequences are MNHNY and SVGAGI (reference sequence). There are 15 residues in the CDR3.

The chain uses TRBV5-1 and TRBJ2-7; 9 nucleotides line up with TRBD1. V shed 0 bases and J 6 bases; nucleotides not matched to a gene: 7. There are 15 residues in the CDR3. Per germline, CDR1 SGHRS and CDR2 YFSETQ. CDR3 in DNA: TGCGCCAGCAGCTTGGATTCCGGGACAGGGCCCGAGCAGTACTTC. Residues: CASSLDSGTGPEQYF.

The sample holds a few counts of this clone. The chain combines TRBV7-6 with TRBJ2-3; TRBD1 aligns across 10 bases. This CDR3 contains 16 residues. From germline, CDR1 is SGHVS and CDR2 FNYEAQ. The ends lost 1 base at V and 5 bases at J; junction bases unmatched: 6. The CDR3 loop reads CASSLEGQGSQDTQYF. CDR3 nucleotide sequence: TGTGCCAGCAGCTTAGAGGGACAGGGGTCGCAAGATACGCAGTATTTT.

This clone was found a few times. The rearrangement uses TRBV13 and TRBJ2-7, with D perhaps matching TRBD1 (6 bases). Germline V gene sequence: CDR1 PRHDT, CDR2 FYEKMQ (reference sequence). This CDR3 has 14 residues. Trimming cost V 0 bases and J 2 bases, with 8 bases left between them. In nucleotides, the CDR3 is TGTGCCAGCAGCTTAGGGACAGGTCCCTACGAGCAGTACTTC. Protein sequence: CASSLGTGPYEQYF.

The genes are TRBV11-2 and TRBJ1-1; no firm D call. This CDR3 contains 15 residues. Germline CDR1 reads SGHAT; CDR2 reads FQNNGV. V lost 5 bases, J lost 0 bases, and 13 bases lay in between. The CDR3 protein is CASSTLAGVNTEAFF. The DNA for the CDR3 is TGTGCCAGCAGCACTTTAGCCGGTGTGAACACTGAAGCTTTCTTT.

This clone appeared a few times. The chain carries TRBV28 and TRBJ2-1; 7 nucleotides line up with TRBD1. From germline, CDR1 is MDHEN and CDR2 SYDVKM. This CDR3 spans 15 amino acids. Trimming cost V 6 bases and J 5 bases; bases outside gene matches: 10. The CDR3 region has the DNA TGTGCCAGCAGCCTCTCAAGGGGGCGAGACAATGAGCAGTTCTTC. Residues: CASSLSRGRDNEQFF.

By share of the sample, this clone is medium-sized. The rearrangement uses TRBV6-1 and TRBJ1-6; 7 bases agree with TRBD1. V lost 9 bases and J lost 6; bases outside the gene matches: 5. CDR1 MNHNS and CDR2 SASEGT come from the germline V gene. The CDR3 is 13 amino acids. The CDR3 region is CASFRDSNSPLHF. The CDR3 coding sequence is TGTGCCAGTTTCCGGGACAGTAATTCACCCCTCCACTTT.

This clone turned up a few times. The CDR3 reads CASSLATGGSSYNEQFF. The CDR3 DNA reads as TGCGCCAGCAGCTTGGCGACGGGGGGGAGCTCCTACAATGAGCAGTTCTTC. The chain uses TRBV5-1 and TRBJ2-1, with 8 bases aligning to TRBD2. J gave up 0 bases and V 0 bases, and 5 bases lay outside the gene matches. Looked up from germline, CDR1 is SGHRS and CDR2 is YFSETQ. This CDR3 is built from 17 residues. Variable domain in full (rest from reference TRBV5-1 and TRBJ2-1): KAGVTQTPRYLIKTRGQQVTLSCSPISGHRSVSWYQQTPGQGLQFLFEYFSETQRNKGNFPGRFSGRQFSNSRSEMNVSTLELGDSALYLCASSLATGGSSYNEQFFGPGTRLTVL.

This clone has just one count. This CDR3 reads CASSAGGGMNSPLHF. CDR3 DNA: TGTGCCAGCAGTGCAGGGGGCGGGATGAATTCACCCCTCCACTTT. The chain joins TRBV2 to TRBJ1-6; the match to TRBD1 covers 8 bases. Trimming took 4 bases from V and 7 from J; bases not matched to a gene: 6. In germline, CDR1 is SNHLY, CDR2 FYNNEI. The CDR3 sequence is 15 residues long. Variable domain in full (rest from reference TRBV2 and TRBJ1-6): EPEVTQTPSHQVTQMGQEVILRCVPISNHLYFYWYRQILGQKVEFLVSFYNNEISEKSEIFDDQFSVERPDGSNFTLKIRSTKLEDSAMYFCASSAGGGMNSPLHFGNGTRLTVT.